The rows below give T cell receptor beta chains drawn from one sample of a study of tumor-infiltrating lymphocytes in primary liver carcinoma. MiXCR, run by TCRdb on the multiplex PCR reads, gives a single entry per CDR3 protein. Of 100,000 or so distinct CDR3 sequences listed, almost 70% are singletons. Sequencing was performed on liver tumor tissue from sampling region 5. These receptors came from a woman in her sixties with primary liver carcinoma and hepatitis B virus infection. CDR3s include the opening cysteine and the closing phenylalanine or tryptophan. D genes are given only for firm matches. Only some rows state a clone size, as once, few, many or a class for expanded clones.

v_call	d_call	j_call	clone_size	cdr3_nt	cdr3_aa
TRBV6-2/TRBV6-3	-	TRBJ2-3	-	TGTGCCATCACTGGGACCATTAACACAGATACACAGTATTTT	CAITGTINTDTQYF
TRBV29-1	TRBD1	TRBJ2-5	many	TGCAGCGTTGAAGGGGGACAGGGTTTGGAGACCCAGTACTTC	CSVEGGQGLETQYF
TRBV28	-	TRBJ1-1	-	TGTGCCAGCAGCTTAAACGCTGAAGCTTTCTTT	CASSLNAEAFF
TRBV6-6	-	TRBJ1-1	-	TGTGCCAGCGGCGATACCCAGTACACTGAAACTTTCTTT	CASGDTQYTETFF
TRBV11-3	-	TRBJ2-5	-	TGTGCCAGCAGTGCAGGTCGCGCGGCACAAGAGATCCAGTACTTC	CASSAGRAAQEIQYF
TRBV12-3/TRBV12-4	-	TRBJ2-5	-	TGTGCCAGTAGTCCACGGACCTATGCTTCTCAAACCCAGTACTTC	CASSPRTYASQTQYF
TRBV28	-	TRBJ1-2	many	TGTGCCAGCAGTTTCGCGACAAACTATGGCTACACCTTC	CASSFATNYGYTF
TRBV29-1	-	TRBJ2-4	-	TGCAGCGTTGGACAGGTAAACATTCAGTACTTC	CSVGQVNIQYF
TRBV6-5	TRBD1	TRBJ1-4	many	TGTGCCAGCAGAACGAAGACAGGGGCCGGAAAACTGTTTTTT	CASRTKTGAGKLFF
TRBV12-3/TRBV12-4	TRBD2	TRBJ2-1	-	TGTGCCAGTAGCCTTTGGACTAGCGGTTACAATGAGCGGTTCTTC	CASSLWTSGYNERFF
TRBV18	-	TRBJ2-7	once	TGTGCCAGCTCACCCGGACGGGGAAAGTACGAACAGTACTTC	CASSPGRGKYEQYF
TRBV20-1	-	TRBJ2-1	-	TGCAGTGCTAGATACAACCGGGGGCTGAAGGGCAATGAGCGGTTCTTC	CSARYNRGLKGNERFF
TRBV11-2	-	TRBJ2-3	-	TGTGCCAGCAGCCTGCGATGGGCGAGTACGCAGTATTTT	CASSLRWASTQYF
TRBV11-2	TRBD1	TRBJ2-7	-	TGTACCAGCGGCCACCGGGACAGCCCTTACGAGCAGTACTTC	CTSGHRDSPYEQYF
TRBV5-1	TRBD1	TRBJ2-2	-	TGCGCCAGCAGCTCCCTGGACAGGGGGCTAGGCGGGGAGCTGTTTTTT	CASSSLDRGLGGELFF
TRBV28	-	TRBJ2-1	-	TGTGCCAGCGGACTGTACTCCTCCTACAATGAGCAGTCCTTC	CASGLYSSYNEQSF
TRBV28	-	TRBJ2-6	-	TGTGCCAGCAGTTCCCTTTCCTACGCCACCTCTGGGGCCAACGTCCTGACTTTC	CASSSLSYATSGANVLTF
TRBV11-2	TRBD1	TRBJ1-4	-	TGTGCCAGCAACTGGGGGGACAGGAGGACGGGAAAACTGTTTTTT	CASNWGDRRTGKLFF
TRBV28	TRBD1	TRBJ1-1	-	TGTGCCAGCAGTTTAGGGTATGGGACAGGGGGCACTGAAGCTTTCTTT	CASSLGYGTGGTEAFF
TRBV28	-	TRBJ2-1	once	TGTGCCAGCAGCACTCCCAGGGCAGTTAATGAGCGGTTCTTC	CASSTPRAVNERFF
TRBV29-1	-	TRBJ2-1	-	TGCAGCGTCGAATCGGGGGACTCCTACAATGAGCAGCTCTTC	CSVESGDSYNEQLF
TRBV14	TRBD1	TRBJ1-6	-	TGTGCCAGCAGCTTGCTCTGGACAGGGAATTCACCCCCCCACTTT	CASSLLWTGNSPPHF
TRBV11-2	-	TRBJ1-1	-	TGTGTCAGCAGCTTAAATCGGGGCCCCATTTCTTTT	CVSSLNRGPISF
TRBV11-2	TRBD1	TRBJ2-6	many	TGTGCCAGCAGCATGGGGGGAGACAGGGGCATTTCCCTCTCTGGGGCCAACGTCCTGACTTTC	CASSMGGDRGISLSGANVLTF
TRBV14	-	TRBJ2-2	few	TGTGCCAGCAGCCAAGGTGGGGCGGGCCGAGGTACCGGGGAGCTGTTTTTT	CASSQGGAGRGTGELFF
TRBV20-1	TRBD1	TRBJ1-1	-	TGCAGTGCTAAAATTTCCAGGGGGCTTAACATTGAAGCTTTCTTT	CSAKISRGLNIEAFF
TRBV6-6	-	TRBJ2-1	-	TGTACCAGGAGTTACTCAGGTGCTGAGCAGTTCTTC	CTRSYSGAEQFF
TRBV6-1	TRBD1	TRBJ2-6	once	TGTGCCCGCAGTCCCTCCGGGACAGGAGGTAGTGTGGCCAACGCCCTGACTTTC	CARSPSGTGGSVANALTF
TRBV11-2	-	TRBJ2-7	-	TGCGCCAGCAGCTTAGATCTAAGGGGTAACGAGCAGCACTTC	CASSLDLRGNEQHF
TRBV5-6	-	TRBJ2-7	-	TGTGCCAGGAGCGCAGGACTCACGAGCTCCAACGAGCAGTACTTC	CARSAGLTSSNEQYF